What follows describes a single T cell receptor beta chain. This clone's antigen is unknown. Germline is not matched at one junction end, which may reflect a read error. The sample originates from a study of response to subunit inactivated influenza vaccine (dated by TCRdb to 2016 to 2018). Background on the whole study: Deep quantitative profiling of the T cell receptor repertoire was used in the study to follow responses to a trivalent subunit inactivated influenza vaccine.

The CDR1 and CDR2 encoded by the germline V gene (reference sequence) are SGHKS and YYEKEE. The CDR3 goes from the cysteine to the phenylalanine over 15 residues. The sequence is cut down to CDR3 DNA, 45 bases in frame from base 1. Libraries came from RT-PCR. The sequencer listed for this sample is Illumina HiSeq 2500. The public reads were quality trimmed at Q25 with fastp and then assembled into clones with MiXCR by TCRdb, keeping productive beta chains. Each entry is one CDR3 protein sequence, shown with its most common DNA and genes. The sample table records around 490,000 distinct CDR3 sequences; less than 8% of these occur just once. Clones ranked in the top ten supply about an eighth of the sample. General conclusions and limits of the study: The authors proposed that each seasonal influenza vaccination may bring in only a limited number of new T cells.

Sequenced here: PBMCs from blood, sampled around 2 years after vaccination. This sequence was found in a man between 50 and 75 years old who received an inactivated influenza vaccine. Donor details come from another sample of the same person, matched by shared clones. The chain is assembled from TRBV5-5 and TRBJ2-1, with TRBD1 matching 8 junction bases. The CDR3 sequence is CASRLATGGYNEQFF. DNA sequence: TGTGCCAGCAGATTGGCTACAGGGGGCTACAATGAGCAGTTCTTC. Extended through the reference TRBV5-5 and TRBJ2-1 proteins, this CDR3 yields the full variable domain: DAGVTQSPTHLIKTRGQQVTLRCSPISGHKSVSWYQQVLGQGPQFIFQYYEKEERGRGNFPDRFSARQFPNYSSELNVNALLLGDSALYLCASRLATGGYNEQFFGPGTRLTVL.